The 5 T cell receptor beta chains in this list originate from one sample, sequenced in a study of blood T cell repertoires in COVID-19. The assay was immunoSEQ multiplex PCR, and TCRdb's table has in-frame clones only and misses some. The table includes about 68,000 clones, 90% to 95% detected once. The sequencing input was peripheral blood. The source of these receptors is a man aged 50-59 years with COVID-19, enrolled during active disease.

The chain carries TRBV10-3 and TRBJ1-6; 7 bases line up with TRBD1. Unmatched junction bases numbered 4, after V lost 0 bases and J lost 2 bases. Per germline, CDR1 ENHRY and CDR2 SYGVKD. The CDR3 runs 17 residues. The CDR3 DNA sequence: TGTGCCATCAGTGAGTCTGGCACAGGGGCCTATAATTCACCCCTCCACTTT. This sequence encodes CAISESGTGAYNSPLHF.

This chain uses TRBV6-5 with TRBJ2-2, with 9 bases lining up with TRBD2. The CDR3 covers 15 residues. Unmatched junction bases numbered 3, after V lost 7 bases and J lost 0 bases. CDR1 and CDR2 from the germline V gene are MNHEY and SVGAGI. The CDR3 coding sequence is TGTGCCAGCAATCGCGGGGGGGCGAACACCGGGGAGCTGTTTTTT. This translates into CASNRGGANTGELFF.

This chain connects TRBV7-8 to TRBJ2-3; the match to TRBD2 covers 11 bases. Germline V gives CDR1 SGHVS, CDR2 FQNEAQ. This CDR3 has 20 amino acids. The V gene end was trimmed by 5 bases and the J gene end by 1 base; junction bases not matched to a gene: 17. The CDR3 nucleotides are TGTGCCAGCAGCCTGCTGTTGATAGCGGGAGGGCCTTGGGGCACAGATACGCAGTATTTT. Translated, it gives CASSLLLIAGGPWGTDTQYF.

This chain connects TRBV14 to TRBJ2-1; 10 positions agree with TRBD1. J was trimmed by 8 bases and V by 4 bases; bases with no gene match: 8. The germline V gene has CDR1 SGHDN and CDR2 FVKESK. The CDR3 has 15 residues. CDR3: CASSLDRGRFDEQFF. In DNA, the CDR3 is TGTGCCAGCAGCCTTGACAGGGGGCGTTTCGATGAGCAGTTCTTC.

This clone was recorded once. V is TRBV19 and J is TRBJ1-4; no definite D call. The CDR3 has 13 amino acids. Looked up from germline, CDR1 is LNHDA and CDR2 is SQIVND (reference sequence). Trimming took 0 bases from V and 8 from J, leaving 7 bases between them. The CDR3 here is CASSIEGGEKLFF. The CDR3 region has the DNA TGTGCCAGTAGTATAGAGGGAGGAGAAAAACTGTTTTTT.